This entry is about one T cell receptor beta chain. Its antigen is as yet unknown. The CDR3 spans 13 residues. Germline assignment: CDR1 MNHNY and CDR2 SVGAGI (reference sequence). The ends were cut back, 6 bases at V and 7 bases at J, with 15 bases in the middle. The data stem from a study of T cell repertoires in cytomegalovirus infection. Study-level background: Matching HLA type and CMV infection were both indicated by public TCR beta signatures. Findings of the study overall: Across the ex vivo response, the dominant clonotypes were HLA-C-restricted CMV-specific TCR beta clonotypes.

Each CDR3 protein gets one entry after TCRdb re-called the reads with MiXCR. Among around 94,000 distinct CDR3 sequences listed, more than 15% were seen once. This receptor was taken from a human donor in good health (CMV status not recorded). Some clones in this sample may be carry-over from other donors' samples. The chain combines TRBV6-6 with TRBJ1-2, with a possible D match to TRBD1 (5 bases). Sequenced sample: PBMCs. The DNA of the CDR3 is TGTGCCAGCAGATTGGAGGGGCTGAGTGGCTACACCTTC. It encodes CASRLEGLSGYTF.